This T cell receptor beta chain came from a study of breast tumors, draining lymph nodes, adjacent tissues. Study-level results: Tumor TCR diversity was below lymph nodes but above nontumor tissue. The data were judged consistent with most tumor T cells coming from lymph node and expanding in tumor.

TCRdb reprocessed the multiplex PCR reads via MiXCR and lists one record per CDR3 protein. The sample yields about 230,000 distinct CDR3 sequences, about 34% seen once. This clonotype was seen at least ten times. Its antigen is unknown. The lymph nodes were axillary draining lymph nodes from breast cancer patients. This clonotype was sampled from a female donor with breast cancer. Some clones in this sample may be carry-over from other donors' samples. Sequencing was carried out using axillary lymph node tissue.

The CDR3, as DNA: TGTGCCAGCAGCTTGATCACTCTGACTAGGCAGCTTGAGACCCAGTACTTC. As protein: CASSLITLTRQLETQYF. The chain is built from TRBV7-8 and TRBJ2-5; D might be TRBD2 (6 bases). The CDR3 covers 17 residues. Germline V gene lookup returns CDR1 SGHVS and CDR2 FQNEAQ. V was trimmed by 3 bases and J by 5 bases, leaving 22 bases between them.